A single sample gave rise to the 6 T cell receptor beta chains below, sequenced in a study of blood T cells in healthy people across ages. Using a J-beta primer mix together with a sample-barcoded 5' primer, a second PCR was run for roughly 6 to 12 cycles. TCRdb re-derived calls from the 5' RACE reads in MiXCR, one entry per CDR3 protein. Seen here are about 800,000 distinct CDR3 sequences, about 42% observed once, and the top ten hold roughly 20%. The source material was blood. Every receptor here comes from a man at least 80 years old in good health.

To note about this clonotype: A much larger clone is a single base away; this may be a read error. The V gene is TRBV9, the J gene TRBJ2-4; 7 nucleotides align to TRBD2. CDR1 and CDR2 (germline): SGDLS, YYNGEE. Trimming at V came to 4 bases and at J to 8 bases, leaving 9 bases not matched to a gene. CDR3 length equals 14 residues. DNA of the CDR3: TGTGCCAGCAGCCCAAGGAGCGGGACGGACATTCAGTACTTC. Encoded protein: CASSPRSGTDIQYF.

This clonotype was counted between two and nine times. V usage is TRBV7-3 and J usage is TRBJ2-7; the match to TRBD2 covers 7 bases. Germline assignment: CDR1 SGHTA and CDR2 FQGTGA. V shed 4 bases and J 1 base; nucleotides not matched to a gene: 7. The CDR3 consists of 15 residues. This chain's CDR3 is CASSSTAGVSYEQYF. CDR3 nucleotide sequence: TGTGCCAGCAGCTCCACCGCGGGGGTATCCTACGAGCAGTACTTC.

The rearrangement links TRBV2 to TRBJ2-1; D is possibly TRBD1 or TRBD2 (5 bases each). The CDR3 has 15 amino acids. The germline V gene encodes CDR1 SNHLY and CDR2 FYNNEI. Trimming cost V 6 bases and J 5 bases, with 17 bases left between them. Here the CDR3 reads CASSFEGLMDNEQFF. The CDR3 region has the DNA TGTGCCAGCAGCTTCGAGGGGTTAATGGACAATGAGCAGTTCTTC.

The chain has TRBV5-1 and TRBJ2-1; unclear D gene. This CDR3 region has 11 residues. From germline, CDR1 is SGHRS and CDR2 YFSETQ. Deletions cut 4 bases from V and 6 bases from J, with 5 bases between. The CDR3 is CASSISNEQFF. CDR3 sequence (DNA): TGCGCCAGCAGCATTAGCAATGAGCAGTTCTTC.

A word on this clonotype: A much larger clone lies one base from this, so it may be a read error. The chain has TRBV29-1 and TRBJ2-1; D is uncertain. The J call may not be correct, given that the DNA end is closer to TRBJ2-7. The germline CDR1 and CDR2 sequences are SQVTM and ANQGSEA. The CDR3 sequence is 13 residues long. DNA for the CDR3: TGCAGCCCCCGACTGAGCTCCTACAATGAGCAGTACTTC. Translated: CSPRLSSYNEQYF.

The gene calls are TRBV5-1 and TRBJ2-5; a weak D match, TRBD2 (6 bases). V was clipped by 7 bases and J by 2 bases, with 9 bases between them. Per the germline V gene, CDR1 is SGHRS and CDR2 is YFSETQ. The CDR3 contains 12 residues. The CDR3: CASGTPQETQYF. The CDR3 DNA reads TGCGCCAGCGGGACTCCACAAGAGACCCAGTACTTC.